This T cell receptor beta chain was sequenced during a study of OX40 agonist ivuxolimab in advanced cancers. Some clones are missing from TCRdb's copy, which holds only in-frame ones; the method was immunoSEQ multiplex PCR. The sample has 70,000 or so clones, roughly 82% seen once. CDR1 is SGHAT, CDR2 FQNNGV, per germline. The V gene lost 1 base and the J gene lost 3 bases, with 10 bases spanning the gap. The CDR3 sequence is 14 residues long. The sequence derives from an adult with an advanced solid tumor such as melanoma, head and neck, liver or kidney cancer. V gene TRBV11-2 combines with J gene TRBJ2-7; the D gene is possibly TRBD2 (5 bases). Sequencing was performed on CD4+ or CD8+ T cells sorted from blood, taken in a trial of the OX40 agonist ivuxolimab. The CDR3 reads CASSLGEGLYEQYF. As DNA, the CDR3 is TGTGCCAGCAGCTTAGGGGAAGGACTCTACGAGCAGTACTTC.